This T cell receptor beta chain was identified in a study of OX40 agonist ivuxolimab in advanced cancers. Study summary: An anti-OX40 (CD134) antibody with agonistic activity, ivuxolimab, was administered to patients.

The assay was immunoSEQ multiplex PCR, and TCRdb's table has in-frame clones only and misses some. The table lists 95,000 to 100,000 clones, approximately 83% of them singletons. The germline V gene encodes CDR1 MNHNS and CDR2 SASEGT. This CDR3 spans 14 amino acids. V was cut by 2 bases and J by 5 bases, with 13 bases left in between. This clone was observed at least ten times. The TCR comes from an adult with an advanced solid tumor such as melanoma, head and neck, liver or kidney cancer. The chain is built from TRBV6-1 and TRBJ2-7, with D possibly TRBD2 on 5 matching bases. The material was CD4+ or CD8+ T cells sorted from blood, obtained in a trial of the OX40 agonist ivuxolimab. CDR3 sequence reads: CASSEPGYLNEQYF. CDR3 sequence (DNA): TGTGCCAGCAGTGAACCGGGATACCTCAACGAGCAGTACTTC.